This is a list of T cell receptor beta chains from one sample in a study of T cells in Graves' hyperthyroidism and ophthalmopathy. MiXCR, run by TCRdb on the multiplex PCR reads, gives a single entry per CDR3 protein. Here the sample spans about 580,000 distinct CDR3 sequences, approximately 14% being singletons. The sample was blood. All receptors come from a woman in her twenties or thirties with Graves' hyperthyroidism that later progressed to Graves' ophthalmopathy. The CDR3 runs from the conserved cysteine through the conserved F or W. Fields, in order: clone size, V gene, J gene, D gene, CDR3 DNA, CDR3 protein. A D gene is named only where the DNA matches it firmly. A row's size may be missing; if present it is once, few, many or a size class.

>-|TRBV28|TRBJ1-2|-
TGTGCCAGCAGTGCCGGGGGCGGAGAGTATGGCTACACCTTC
CASSAGGGEYGYTF
>many|TRBV5-1|TRBJ2-7|-
TGCGCCGAGTGTCGGCCCGACGAGCAGTACTTC
CAECRPDEQYF
>many|TRBV7-2|TRBJ2-1|-
TGTGCCAGCAGCTTGCTCCAGGGGGGTTTTCACAATGAGCAGTTCTTC
CASSLLQGGFHNEQFF
>few|TRBV7-2|TRBJ1-2|TRBD1
TGTGCCAGCAGCTTAGGGCAGGGGGCCCACTATGGCCACACCTTC
CASSLGQGAHYGHTF
>few|TRBV3-1|TRBJ1-2|-
TGTGCCAGCAGCCAGCCGAGGACAGAAGGCCCTACGGGGGGCTACACCTTC
CASSQPRTEGPTGGYTF
>few|TRBV2|TRBJ1-3|-
TGTGCCAGTCTCGAAGTCAGCGAAAACACCATATATTTT
CASLEVSENTIYF
>-|TRBV4-1|TRBJ2-2|-
TGCGCCAGCAGCCAAGTTTCGCGTCAGGGGAAGATATACACCGGGGAGCTGTTTTTT
CASSQVSRQGKIYTGELFF
>-|TRBV29-1|TRBJ2-2|-
TGCAGGGGGCCTAGAAGGGTCCCCGGGGAGCTGTTTTTT
CRGPRRVPGELFF
>-|TRBV3-1|TRBJ1-5|-
TGTGCCAGCAGCTCAACTCGGACGGGCAATCAGCCCCAGCATTTT
CASSSTRTGNQPQHF
>-|TRBV6-5|TRBJ2-6|TRBD1
TGTGCCAGCAACCGACAGGGCCTAGGAGGGGCCAACGTCCTGACTTTC
CASNRQGLGGANVLTF
>-|TRBV28|TRBJ2-3|-
TGTGCCAGCAATCCCCGGGGACTGCTCACAGATACGCAGTATTTT
CASNPRGLLTDTQYF
>many|TRBV28|TRBJ2-5|TRBD2
TGTGCCAGCAGTTTAGAAAGGACTAGCGTAGCTCCACAGTACTTC
CASSLERTSVAPQYF
>once|TRBV20-1|TRBJ2-1|-
TGCAGTGCGGAGCGGAGTAGCTCCTACAATGAGCAGTTCTTC
CSAERSSSYNEQFF
>-|TRBV7-9|TRBJ2-3|TRBD2
TGTGCCAGCAGCAAACGCACTAGCGGGACAGATACGCAGTATTTT
CASSKRTSGTDTQYF
>many|TRBV2|TRBJ2-3|TRBD1
TGTGCCAGCAGTCAACCGGGACAGAGCACAGATACGCAGTATTTT
CASSQPGQSTDTQYF
>few|TRBV9|TRBJ1-5|TRBD1
TGTGCCAGCAGCCCTTCAGGGGGCCCTCAGCCCCAGCATTTT
CASSPSGGPQPQHF
>-|TRBV3-1|TRBJ2-7|TRBD2
TGTGCCAGCAGCCAGTTAGCGGGAGGAGCTGACGGGCAGTACTTC
CASSQLAGGADGQYF
>few|TRBV27|TRBJ1-2|TRBD1
TGTGCCAGCAGTGTCGGGACAGGGGGCTACTACACCTTC
CASSVGTGGYYTF
>many|TRBV12-3/TRBV12-4|TRBJ1-2|TRBD1
TGTGCCTGCGGCGCCGGGACAGGGTATGGTGGCTACACCTTC
CACGAGTGYGGYTF
>-|TRBV6-2/TRBV6-3|TRBJ2-5|-
TGTGCCAGCAGTGGCGGTGACGTACTGCCATTCTTC
CASSGGDVLPFF
>many|TRBV30|TRBJ1-5|-
TGTGCCTGGAGTACAGGACGTCGCAAGCATTTT
CAWSTGRRKHF
>many|TRBV7-6|TRBJ2-1|-
TGTGCCAGCAGCCTCCCCTGGGGGAGGACAGAACAGTTCTTC
CASSLPWGRTEQFF
>many|TRBV30|TRBJ2-7|TRBD1
TGTGCCTGGAGTGAGGACAGGGGACGGCAGTACTTC
CAWSEDRGRQYF
>few|TRBV19|TRBJ2-5|-
TGTGCCAGTAGTATAGAGGGGGCCTCTTCGGAGACCCAGTACTTC
CASSIEGASSETQYF
>many|TRBV18|TRBJ1-1|TRBD1
TGTGCCAGCTCGGCGACAGGGGGCCTGGCTGAAGCTTTCTTT
CASSATGGLAEAFF
>many|TRBV20-1|TRBJ2-2|TRBD1
TGCAGTGCTAGGGACAGGGGGACGACCGGGGAGCTGTTTTTT
CSARDRGTTGELFF
>many|TRBV7-8|TRBJ2-3|-
TGTGCCAGCAGCCGGAGGGAGGCCGGGACGGCGCGCACAGATACGCAGTATTTT
CASSRREAGTARTDTQYF
>-|TRBV20-1|TRBJ1-4|-
TGCAGTGGCAAGGAGGCCAGAACTAATGAAAAACTGTTTTTT
CSGKEARTNEKLFF
>few|TRBV27|TRBJ2-1|-
TGTGCCACCCAGGTAGGGAGCTCCTACAATGAGCAGTTCTTC
CATQVGSSYNEQFF
>few|TRBV12-5|TRBJ2-7|-
TGTGCTAGTGGTTTGGAAATGTTCTACGAGCAGTACTTC
CASGLEMFYEQYF
>many|TRBV30|TRBJ1-4|-
TGTGCCTGGAACGAAGGGACAACTAATGAAAAACTGTTTTTT
CAWNEGTTNEKLFF